One and the same sample provided the 4 T cell receptor beta chains below, sequenced in a study of cytomegalovirus exposure and HLA in healthy donors. Primers included in the PCR were 60 Vbeta and 13 Jbeta primers. Method: immunoSEQ multiplex PCR; TCRdb's copy keeps in-frame clones and lacks some. This sample has about 130,000 clones, with around 77% found just once. Sequencing was performed on PBMCs. The receptors shown here come from a man aged 25 to 45 in good health and CMV-seronegative.

This sequence joins TRBV27 and TRBJ2-6; TRBD1 agrees at 11 bases. Germline lookup yields CDR1 MNHEY and CDR2 SMNVEV (reference sequence). The CDR3 sequence is 16 residues long. The V segment lost 6 bases and the J segment 2 bases; nucleotides outside the gene matches: 3. DNA for the CDR3: TGTGCCAGCAGGGGGACAGGGGGAACTGGGGCCAACGTCCTGACTTTC. As protein: CASRGTGGTGANVLTF.

The chain has TRBV15 and TRBJ2-3; maybe TRBD2 (6 bases). Germline CDR1 LNHNV, CDR2 YYDKDF (reference sequence). V was shortened by 0 bases and J by 0 bases, with 19 bases between the two germline ends. The CDR3 spans 19 residues. The CDR3 sequence is CATSRDPPWLALSTDTQYF. CDR3 nucleotide sequence: TGTGCCACCAGCAGAGATCCCCCCTGGCTAGCGCTTAGCACAGATACGCAGTATTTT.

This chain joins TRBV7-2 and TRBJ2-7, with 9 nucleotides matching TRBD2. CDR1 SGHTA and CDR2 FQGNSA come from the germline V gene. V shed 5 bases and J 1 base; nucleotides not matched to a gene: 3. The CDR3 extends over 14 amino acids. CDR3 sequence: CASSPGLASYEQYF. CDR3 DNA sequence: TGTGCCAGCAGCCCGGGACTAGCTTCCTACGAGCAGTACTTC.

The V and J genes are TRBV2 and TRBJ1-1; 7 bases are a match to TRBD1. J was trimmed by 2 bases and V by 6 bases; bases with no gene match: 6. Per the germline V gene, CDR1 is SNHLY and CDR2 is FYNNEI. This CDR3 has 14 residues. The CDR3 region is CASRARGSNTEAFF. In DNA form, the CDR3 reads TGTGCCAGCAGGGCCAGGGGGTCAAACACTGAAGCTTTCTTT.